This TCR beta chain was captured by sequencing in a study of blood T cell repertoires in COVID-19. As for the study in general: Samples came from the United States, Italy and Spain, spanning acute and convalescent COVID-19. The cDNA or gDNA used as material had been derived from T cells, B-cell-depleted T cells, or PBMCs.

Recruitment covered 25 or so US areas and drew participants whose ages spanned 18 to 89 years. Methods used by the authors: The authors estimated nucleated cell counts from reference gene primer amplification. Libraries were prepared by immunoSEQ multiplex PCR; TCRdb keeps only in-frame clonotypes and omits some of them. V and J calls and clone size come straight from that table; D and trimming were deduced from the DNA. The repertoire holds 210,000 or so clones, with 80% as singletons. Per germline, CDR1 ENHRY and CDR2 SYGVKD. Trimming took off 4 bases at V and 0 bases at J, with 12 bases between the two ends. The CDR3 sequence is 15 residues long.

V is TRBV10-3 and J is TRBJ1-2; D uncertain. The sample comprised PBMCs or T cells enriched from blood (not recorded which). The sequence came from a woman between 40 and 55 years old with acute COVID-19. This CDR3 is CAISVLTDPNYGYTF. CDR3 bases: TGTGCCATCAGTGTGTTGACTGATCCTAACTATGGCTACACCTTC.